What follows describes a single T cell receptor beta chain. Its antigen remains unidentified. Attached unique molecular identifiers marked individual cDNA molecules. TCRdb re-called the 5' RACE reads through MiXCR, storing one row per CDR3 protein. The table shows 54,000 or so distinct CDR3 sequences, with about 5.6% occurring only once. CDR1 is SGHTA, CDR2 FQGNSA, per germline. This CDR3 has 17 residues. Trimming removed 6 bases from V and 3 bases from J; junction bases left unmatched: 8. The source of the sample is a study of early T cells in non-severe SARS-CoV-2 infection. Study in general: Unsorted whole blood bulk RNA was sequenced, with unpaired chains. Findings and limits, study-wide: VDJdb-based annotation leaned toward anti-spike CD8 responses and missed private and CD4 specificities.

The V gene is TRBV7-2, the J gene TRBJ2-1; TRBD2 agrees at 13 bases. The sequencing input was whole blood. The TCR originated in an adult who was a healthcare worker with PCR-confirmed SARS-CoV-2 infection or an uninfected control (not recorded which). Written as DNA, the CDR3 is TGTGCCAGCAGACCCACTAGCGGGGGGGTTGGCTACAATGAGCAGTTCTTC. The encoded protein is CASRPTSGGVGYNEQFF.